These 30 T cell receptor beta chains originate from one sample sequenced in a study of blood T cell repertoires in COVID-19. Assay used: immunoSEQ multiplex PCR; TCRdb lists only in-frame clones, some missing. Here the sample spans 200,000 or so clones, 80% to 90% being singletons. Sequenced input: peripheral blood. The receptors here all came from a human donor with active or convalescent COVID-19. The donor label of this sample is uncertain.

J is TRBJ2-5 and V is TRBV7-8; D is possibly TRBD1 (6 bases). Looked up from germline, CDR1 is SGHVS and CDR2 is FQNEAQ. The CDR3 sequence is 15 residues long. The V gene lost 2 bases and the J gene lost 5 bases, with 15 bases spanning the gap. This CDR3 reads CASSLPPYRAETQYF. CDR3 in DNA: TGTGCCAGCAGCTTACCCCCTTACAGGGCTGAGACCCAGTACTTC.

This chain joins TRBV19 and TRBJ1-1; no firm D call. The CDR3 has 15 residues. Trimming removed 3 bases at V and 3 bases at J, with 14 bases between. Germline CDR1 and CDR2: LNHDA and SQIVND (reference sequence). The CDR3 is CASSIQASKDTEAFF. The CDR3 coding sequence is TGTGCCAGTAGTATTCAGGCCTCGAAGGACACTGAAGCTTTCTTT.

The V and J genes are TRBV5-4 and TRBJ2-1; 11 nucleotides match TRBD2. In germline, CDR1 is SGHNT, CDR2 YYREEE (reference sequence). The CDR3 loop spans 16 amino acids. Trimming took 5 bases from V and 4 from J; bases not matched to a gene: 8. DNA for the CDR3: TGTGCCAGCAGTTATTCCGGGACTAGCGGTTACAATGAGCAGTTCTTC. Translating it yields CASSYSGTSGYNEQFF.

This sequence joins TRBV24-1 and TRBJ2-1; D is perhaps TRBD2 (6 bases). Between the trimmed V and J ends, which lost 1 base and 6 bases, there was a span of 15 bases. This CDR3 region has 16 residues. Germline V gives CDR1 KGHDR, CDR2 SFDVKD. The CDR3 spells CATSDFGLGGTNEQFF. The CDR3 DNA reads as TGTGCCACCAGTGATTTCGGACTCGGCGGGACCAATGAGCAGTTCTTC.

This chain connects TRBV9 to TRBJ2-5, with D tentatively TRBD1 (5 bases). The CDR3 totals 17 residues. V was pared by 2 bases and J by 5 bases, with 22 bases between. Germline V CDR1 and CDR2: SGDLS, YYNGEE. CDR3 sequence reads: CASSVGVMGQASETQYF. Written as DNA, the CDR3 is TGTGCCAGCAGCGTGGGCGTTATGGGGCAGGCCAGCGAGACCCAGTACTTC. The full variable domain, completed using reference TRBV9 and TRBJ2-5, is DSGVTQTPKHLITATGQRVTLRCSPRSGDLSVYWYQQSLDQGLQFLIQYYNGEERAKGNILERFSAQQFPDLHSELNLSSLELGDSALYFCASSVGVMGQASETQYFGPGTRLLVL.

This chain connects TRBV5-4 to TRBJ2-1; a possible D gene is TRBD2 (7 bases). Trimming removed 5 bases at V and 4 bases at J, with 19 bases between. Germline assignment: CDR1 SGHNT and CDR2 YYREEE (reference sequence). The CDR3 consists of 16 residues. CDR3 region: CASSWGGASSYNEQFF. DNA of the CDR3: TGTGCCAGCAGTTGGGGGGGGGCTAGTTCGTACAATGAGCAGTTCTTC. Variable domain in full (rest from reference TRBV5-4 and TRBJ2-1): ETGVTQSPTHLIKTRGQQVTLRCSSQSGHNTVSWYQQALGQGPQFIFQYYREEENGRGNFPPRFSGLQFPNYSSELNVNALELDDSALYLCASSWGGASSYNEQFFGPGTRLTVL.

The chain joins TRBV29-1 to TRBJ1-2; 7 positions match TRBD1. Germline CDR1 SQVTM, CDR2 ANQGSEA. The ends lost 7 bases at V and 3 bases at J; junction bases unmatched: 11. The CDR3 sequence is 14 residues long. CDR3: CSAVTGAVDYGYTF. Here the CDR3 DNA reads TGCAGCGCCGTTACAGGGGCGGTGGACTATGGCTACACCTTC.

This clone was recorded once. The V and J genes are TRBV7-9 and TRBJ1-2; 7 bases match TRBD1. J lost 1 base, V lost 6 bases, and 8 bases had no gene match. This CDR3 comprises 15 residues. Germline CDR1 SEHNR, CDR2 FQNEAQ (reference sequence). CDR3 in DNA: TGTGCCAGCAGGGCACAGGGGACTCTTAACTATGGCTACACCTTC. This sequence encodes CASRAQGTLNYGYTF.

The chain combines TRBV5-4 with TRBJ1-2; 8 positions agree with TRBD1. CDR3 size: 15 residues. CDR1 and CDR2 (germline): SGHNT, YYREEE (reference sequence). V gave up 0 bases and J gave up 6 bases; unmatched junction bases: 7. CDR3 sequence (DNA): TGTGCCAGCAGCTTGGATTCACAGGGGGTAAATGGCTACACCTTC. Translating gives CASSLDSQGVNGYTF.

This sequence joins TRBV11-2 and TRBJ2-7; D unresolved. In germline, CDR1 is SGHAT, CDR2 FQNNGV. CDR3 length: 14 amino acids. V lost 1 base and J lost 0, with 7 bases in between. The CDR3 loop is CASSLGPGSYEQYF. The CDR3 DNA sequence: TGTGCCAGCAGCTTAGGCCCAGGCTCCTACGAGCAGTACTTC. The full variable domain, completed using reference TRBV11-2 and TRBJ2-7, is EAGVAQSPRYKIIEKRQSVAFWCNPISGHATLYWYQQILGQGPKLLIQFQNNGVVDDSQLPKDRFSAERLKGVDSTLKIQPAKLEDSAVYLCASSLGPGSYEQYFGPGTRLTVT.

The V gene is TRBV6-4, the J gene TRBJ2-1, with D possibly matching TRBD1 (5 bases). Trimming pared 4 bases from V and 8 bases from J, leaving 12 bases between. This CDR3 spans 13 amino acids. CDR1 and CDR2 (germline): MRHNA, SNTAGT. The CDR3 DNA is TGTGCCAGCAGTGTTCGGCAAGGGGATGAGCAGTTCTTC. This encodes CASSVRQGDEQFF.

This chain connects TRBV4-3 to TRBJ2-2; 7 nucleotides align to TRBD2. CDR1 is LGHNA and CDR2 is YSLEER in the germline V gene. J was trimmed by 1 base and V by 2 bases; bases with no gene match: 1. The CDR3 loop spans 15 amino acids. In DNA form, the CDR3 reads TGCGCCAGCAGCCAAAAGCGGGGGAACACCGGGGAGCTGTTTTTT. Its translation: CASSQKRGNTGELFF.

V and J are TRBV7-2 and TRBJ2-4; TRBD1 might be the D (6 bases). This CDR3 has 15 residues. Trimming shortened V by 5 bases and J by 1 base, and 12 bases separated the two germline ends. Germline CDR1 reads SGHTA; CDR2 reads FQGNSA. The CDR3 sequence is CASSANRVAKNIQYF. The CDR3 DNA follows: TGTGCCAGCAGCGCAAACAGGGTTGCCAAAAACATTCAGTACTTC.

The chain is built from TRBV10-3 and TRBJ1-2, with 7 bases matching TRBD1. The trim removed 10 bases at V and 8 bases at J, leaving 13 bases unmatched. The CDR3 runs 13 residues. The germline V gene encodes CDR1 ENHRY and CDR2 SYGVKD. CDR3 bases: TGTGCCACCACCTTATTAGACAGGGAAGGCTACACCTTC. This codes for CATTLLDREGYTF.

This sequence joins TRBV3-1 (or the pseudogene TRBV3-2) and TRBJ1-5; tentatively, D is TRBD1 (5 bases). CDR3 length: 16 residues. V lost 4 bases, J lost 4 bases, and 17 bases lay in between. CDR1 is LGHDT, CDR2 YNNKEL, per germline (reference sequence). The CDR3 DNA reads TGTGCCAGCAGCCCAGAGGCAGGGAGGGGAAATCAGCCCCAGCATTTT. Translated, it gives CASSPEAGRGNQPQHF.

This sequence joins TRBV10-3 and TRBJ1-5; 9 nucleotides align to TRBD1. The CDR3 is 15 amino acids. Germline CDR1 ENHRY, CDR2 SYGVKD. With V trimmed by 6 bases and J by 5 bases, 8 bases remained unmatched. The CDR3, as DNA: TGTGCCATCAGCCGGACAGGGGAAGTCGATCAGCCCCAGCATTTT. This gives the protein CAISRTGEVDQPQHF.

This chain uses TRBV7-2 with TRBJ1-1, with D maybe TRBD1 (6 bases). This CDR3 is built from 14 residues. Germline CDR1 reads SGHTA; CDR2 reads FQGNSA. Between the trimmed V and J ends, which lost 5 bases and 3 bases, there was a span of 13 bases. CDR3 sequence reads: CASSTKTGYTEAFF. In DNA form, the CDR3 reads TGTGCCAGCAGCACTAAGACAGGTTACACTGAAGCTTTCTTT.

The chain employs TRBV3-1 (or the pseudogene TRBV3-2) and TRBJ2-1, with TRBD2 matching over 11 bases. The CDR3 runs to 16 residues. CDR1 and CDR2 from the germline V gene are LGHDT and YNNKEL (reference sequence). V shed 1 base, J shed 3 bases, and the junction held 2 bases outside the gene matches. CDR3 nucleotides: TGTGCCAGCAGCCAAGCGACTAGCGGGGTCTACAATGAGCAGTTCTTC. It translates to CASSQATSGVYNEQFF.

The V and J genes are TRBV6-2 or TRBV6-3 and TRBJ1-1; 9 nucleotides agree with TRBD1. CDR1 is MNHEY and CDR2 is SVGEGT in the germline V gene. This CDR3 region has 15 residues. With 6 bases clipped from V and 5 bases from J, the junction kept 10 bases outside the gene matches. Written as DNA, the CDR3 is TGTGCCAGCAGCCCGGGACAGGGAGGAAAAACTGAAGCTTTCTTT. This encodes CASSPGQGGKTEAFF.

The genes are TRBV5-6 and TRBJ1-5; no firm D call. Germline lookup yields CDR1 SGHDT and CDR2 YYEEEE. V was pared by 4 bases and J by 2 bases, with 7 bases between. The CDR3 is 13 amino acids. The CDR3 loop is CASSPGGNQPQHF. CDR3 in DNA: TGTGCCAGCAGCCCCGGGGGCAATCAGCCCCAGCATTTT.

The chain is built from TRBV13 and TRBJ2-5; TRBD1 aligns across 8 bases. There are 14 residues in the CDR3. Germline V gene lookup returns CDR1 PRHDT and CDR2 FYEKMQ (reference sequence). With V trimmed by 5 bases and J by 5 bases, 7 bases remained unmatched. CDR3 protein: CASSVQGARETQYF. The CDR3 nucleotides are TGTGCCAGCAGCGTTCAGGGGGCAAGGGAGACCCAGTACTTC.

This clone was counted only a few times. The V call is TRBV7-2, the J call TRBJ1-4; D not certain. The CDR3 runs to 14 residues. CDR1 and CDR2 from the germline V gene are SGHTA and FQGNSA. Trimming took off 5 bases at V and 7 bases at J, with 14 bases between the two ends. In nucleotides, the CDR3 is TGTGCCAGCAGCCGGTATAGAGGTGGTGAAAAACTGTTTTTT. Translating it yields CASSRYRGGEKLFF.

This chain joins TRBV30 and TRBJ2-2; 11 nucleotides align to TRBD2. The junction had 11 bases not matched to a gene; V was cut back by 6 bases and J by 5 bases. CDR3 length: 16 amino acids. Germline V gene lookup returns CDR1 GTSNPN and CDR2 SVGIG (reference sequence). The CDR3 loop is CACRMLSGRETGELFF. CDR3 in DNA: TGTGCCTGTAGGATGCTTAGCGGGAGGGAGACCGGGGAGCTGTTTTTT.

The V call is TRBV7-3, the J call TRBJ1-1, with 7 bases identical to TRBD1. In germline, CDR1 is SGHTA, CDR2 FQGTGA. The length of the CDR3 is 14 residues. The V segment lost 2 bases and the J segment 5 bases; nucleotides outside the gene matches: 5. The CDR3 nucleotides read TGTGCCAGCAGCTTACTGGCAGGGGGGACTGAAGCTTTCTTT. Protein sequence: CASSLLAGGTEAFF. The full variable domain, rest sourced from reference TRBV7-3 and TRBJ1-1, is GAGVSQTPSNKVTEKGKYVELRCDPISGHTALYWYRQSLGQGPEFLIYFQGTGAADDSGLPNDRFFAVRPEGSVSTLKIQRTERGDSAVYLCASSLLAGGTEAFFGQGTRLTVV.

V is TRBV2 and J is TRBJ2-7; perhaps TRBD2 as D (5 bases). This CDR3 has 13 residues. Germline V gene lookup returns CDR1 SNHLY and CDR2 FYNNEI. The germline V and J ends were trimmed by 7 bases and 3 bases, with 13 bases remaining between them. The CDR3 protein is CASTGGWNYEQYF. CDR3 nucleotide sequence: TGTGCCAGCACCGGCGGGTGGAACTACGAGCAGTACTTC.

This chain joins TRBV9 and TRBJ1-1; maybe TRBD1 (5 bases). V was trimmed by 1 base and J by 1 base, leaving 8 bases between them. Germline CDR1 reads SGDLS; CDR2 reads YYNGEE. The CDR3 contains 14 residues. The CDR3 loop is CASSVYGGNTEAFF. For the CDR3, the DNA is TGTGCCAGCAGCGTATACGGGGGGAACACTGAAGCTTTCTTT.

V and J are TRBV2 and TRBJ2-1; 7 bases match TRBD2. The germline V gene has CDR1 SNHLY and CDR2 FYNNEI. The CDR3 contains 14 residues. After removal of 3 bases from V and 10 bases from J, the junction contained 9 bases not matched to a gene. The CDR3 nucleotides are TGTGCCAGCAGTGAGGGGACTACCCTGAGGGAGCAGTTCTTC. Its protein is CASSEGTTLREQFF.

The gene calls are TRBV7-9 and TRBJ2-7; 8 bases fit TRBD2. Germline values: CDR1 SEHNR, CDR2 FQNEAQ (reference sequence). V trimming: 3 bases; J trimming: 0 bases; junction bases outside the gene matches: 7. The CDR3 has 16 residues. The CDR3 DNA follows: TGTGCCAGCAGCTTTGAAGAGCGGGGGAGCTCCTACGAGCAGTACTTC. It yields the protein CASSFEERGSSYEQYF.

V gene TRBV7-2 combines with J gene TRBJ2-1, with 15 nucleotides matching TRBD2. From germline, CDR1 is SGHTA and CDR2 FQGNSA. CDR3 size: 18 residues. Trimming cost V 3 bases and J 4 bases; bases outside gene matches: 7. The CDR3 is CASSFRTSGGARYNEQFF. In DNA, the CDR3 is TGTGCCAGCAGCTTTCGGACTAGCGGGGGGGCCAGGTACAATGAGCAGTTCTTC.

This chain uses TRBV7-2 with TRBJ1-2, with TRBD1 matching over 9 bases. Germline V CDR1 and CDR2: SGHTA, FQGNSA. The CDR3 extends over 15 amino acids. V was clipped by 6 bases and J by 2 bases; unmatched bases: 7. The CDR3 here is CASRKNRGQNYGYTF. For the CDR3, the DNA is TGTGCCAGCAGGAAGAACAGGGGGCAAAACTATGGCTACACCTTC.